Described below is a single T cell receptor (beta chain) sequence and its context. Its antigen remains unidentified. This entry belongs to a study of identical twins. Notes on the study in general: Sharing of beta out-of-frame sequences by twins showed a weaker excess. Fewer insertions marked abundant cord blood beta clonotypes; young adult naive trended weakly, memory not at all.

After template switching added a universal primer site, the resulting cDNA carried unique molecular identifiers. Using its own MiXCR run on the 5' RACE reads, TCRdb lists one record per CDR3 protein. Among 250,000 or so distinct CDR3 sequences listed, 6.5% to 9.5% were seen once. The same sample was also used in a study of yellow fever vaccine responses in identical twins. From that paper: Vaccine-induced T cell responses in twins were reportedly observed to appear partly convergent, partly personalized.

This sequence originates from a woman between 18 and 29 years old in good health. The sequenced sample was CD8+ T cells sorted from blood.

This chain's CDR3 is CASSLSQGAMGSPLHF. CDR3 coding DNA: TGTGCCAGCAGCCTATCACAGGGGGCGATGGGATCACCCCTCCACTTT. The V gene is TRBV7-9, the J gene TRBJ1-6, with TRBD1 identical over 9 bases. Per germline, CDR1 SEHNR and CDR2 FQNEAQ (reference sequence). V shed 5 bases and J 10 bases; nucleotides not matched to a gene: 12. The CDR3 contains 16 residues.